One T cell receptor (beta chain) is described in this entry. No antigen is known for it. Both 60 Vbeta primers and 13 Jbeta primers went into the PCR. Clones were read by immunoSEQ multiplex PCR, and TCRdb kept only the in-frame ones, dropping some. Of more than 95,000 clones in the sample, roughly 80% are singletons; the top ten hold about 1.7%. These data are taken from a study of cytomegalovirus exposure and HLA in healthy donors. The study, taken as a whole, reports: Most TCR sequences were rare, but some public TCRs occurred in many donors. Reportedly, diagnosis of cytomegalovirus status by the classifier showed high specificity and sensitivity. DRB1 had the most TCR associations and HLA-C the fewest, a later analysis found, with rates varying by HLA locus.

Deletions cut 6 bases from V and 2 bases from J, with 8 bases between. Germline V gene lookup returns CDR1 SNHLY and CDR2 FYNNEI. The CDR3 length is 12 residues. The gene calls are TRBV2 and TRBJ2-7, with D possibly matching TRBD1 (6 bases). The receptor's source is a woman between 40 and 55 years old in good health and CMV-seronegative. Material: PBMCs. The CDR3 spells CASRGQTYEQYF. Here the CDR3 DNA reads TGTGCCAGCAGAGGACAGACCTACGAGCAGTACTTC.